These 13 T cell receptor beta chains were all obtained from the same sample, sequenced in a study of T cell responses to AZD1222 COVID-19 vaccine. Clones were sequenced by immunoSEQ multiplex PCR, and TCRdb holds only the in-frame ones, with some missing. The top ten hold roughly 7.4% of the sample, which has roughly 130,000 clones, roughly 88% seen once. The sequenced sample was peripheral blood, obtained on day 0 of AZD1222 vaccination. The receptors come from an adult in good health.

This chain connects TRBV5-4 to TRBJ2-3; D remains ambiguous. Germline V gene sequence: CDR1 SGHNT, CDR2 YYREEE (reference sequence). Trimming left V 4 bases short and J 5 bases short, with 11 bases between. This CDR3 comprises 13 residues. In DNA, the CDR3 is TGTGCCAGCAGCCTGGACCCTTTAGATACGCAGTATTTT. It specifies CASSLDPLDTQYF.

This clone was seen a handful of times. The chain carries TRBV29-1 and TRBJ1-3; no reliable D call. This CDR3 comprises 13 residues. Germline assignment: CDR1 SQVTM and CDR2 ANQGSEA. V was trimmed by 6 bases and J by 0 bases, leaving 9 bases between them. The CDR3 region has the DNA TGCAGCGTGGGTAGTTTCTCTGGAAACACCATATATTTT. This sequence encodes CSVGSFSGNTIYF.

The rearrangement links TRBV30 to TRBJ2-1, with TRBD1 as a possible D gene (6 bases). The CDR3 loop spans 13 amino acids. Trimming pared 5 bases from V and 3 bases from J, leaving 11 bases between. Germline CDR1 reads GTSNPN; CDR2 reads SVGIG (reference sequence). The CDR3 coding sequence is TGTGCCTGGTCAGGGGCCAACTACAATGAGCAGTTCTTC. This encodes CAWSGANYNEQFF.

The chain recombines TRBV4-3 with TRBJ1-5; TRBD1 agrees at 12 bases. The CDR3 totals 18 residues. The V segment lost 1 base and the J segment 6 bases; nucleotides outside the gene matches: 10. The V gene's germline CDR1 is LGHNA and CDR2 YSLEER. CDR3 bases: TGCGCCAGCAGCCAAGGCACGCTCGGGACAGGGGGCTTTCAGCCCCAGCATTTT. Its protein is CASSQGTLGTGGFQPQHF.

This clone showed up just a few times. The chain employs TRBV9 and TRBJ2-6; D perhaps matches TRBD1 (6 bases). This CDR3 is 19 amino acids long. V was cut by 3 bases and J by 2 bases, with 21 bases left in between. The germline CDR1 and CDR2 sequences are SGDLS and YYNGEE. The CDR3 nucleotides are TGTGCCAGCAGCGCCCGCCTGACAGGATCCCTGGCTGGGGCCAACGTCCTGACTTTC. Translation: CASSARLTGSLAGANVLTF.

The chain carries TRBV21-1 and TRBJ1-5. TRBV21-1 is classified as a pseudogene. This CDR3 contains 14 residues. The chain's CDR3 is CASSKCSGWQPQHF. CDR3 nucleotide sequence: TGTGCCAGCAGCAAATGTTCGGGGTGGCAGCCCCAGCATTTT.

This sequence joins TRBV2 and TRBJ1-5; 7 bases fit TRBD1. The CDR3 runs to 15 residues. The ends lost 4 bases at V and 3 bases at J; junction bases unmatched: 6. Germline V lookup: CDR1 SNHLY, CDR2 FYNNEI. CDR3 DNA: TGTGCCAGCAGTGGGACAGGCACCGTCAATCAGCCCCAGCATTTT. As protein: CASSGTGTVNQPQHF.

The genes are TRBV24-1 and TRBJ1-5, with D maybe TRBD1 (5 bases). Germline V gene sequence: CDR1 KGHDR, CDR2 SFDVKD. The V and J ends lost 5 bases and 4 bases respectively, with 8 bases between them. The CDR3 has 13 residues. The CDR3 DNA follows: TGTGCCACCAGTGCGGGGGAGAATCAGCCCCAGCATTTT. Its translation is CATSAGENQPQHF.

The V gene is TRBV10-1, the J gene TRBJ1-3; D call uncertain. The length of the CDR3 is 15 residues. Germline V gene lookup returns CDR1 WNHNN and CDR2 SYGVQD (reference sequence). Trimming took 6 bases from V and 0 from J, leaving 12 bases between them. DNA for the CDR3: TGCGCCAGCAGCCCCGGGCCGCGCTCTGGAAACACCATATATTTT. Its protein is CASSPGPRSGNTIYF.

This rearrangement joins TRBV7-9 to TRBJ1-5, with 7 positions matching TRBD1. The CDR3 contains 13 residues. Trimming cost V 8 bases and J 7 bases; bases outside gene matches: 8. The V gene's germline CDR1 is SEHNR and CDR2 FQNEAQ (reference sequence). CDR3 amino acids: CASGEGAGQPQHF. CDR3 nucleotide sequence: TGTGCCAGCGGAGAGGGGGCAGGCCAGCCCCAGCATTTT.

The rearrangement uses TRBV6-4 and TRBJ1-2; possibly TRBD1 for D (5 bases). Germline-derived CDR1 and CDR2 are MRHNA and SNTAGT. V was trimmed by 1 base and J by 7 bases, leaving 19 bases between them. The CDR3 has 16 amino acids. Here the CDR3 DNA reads TGTGCCAGCAGTGACTTCGTGCGGCAGGGCTTGAGTGGCTACACCTTC. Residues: CASSDFVRQGLSGYTF.

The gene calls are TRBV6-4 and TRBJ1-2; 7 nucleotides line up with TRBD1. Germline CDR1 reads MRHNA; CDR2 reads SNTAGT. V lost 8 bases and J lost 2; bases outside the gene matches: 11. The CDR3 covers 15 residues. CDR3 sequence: CASSQKPGQNYGYTF. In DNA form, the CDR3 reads TGTGCCAGCTCACAGAAGCCGGGACAGAACTATGGCTACACCTTC.

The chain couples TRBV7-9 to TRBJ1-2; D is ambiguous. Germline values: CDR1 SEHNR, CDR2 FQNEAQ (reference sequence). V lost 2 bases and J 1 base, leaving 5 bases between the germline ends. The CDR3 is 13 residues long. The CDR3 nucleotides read TGTGCCAGCAGCTTAACCGATAACTATGGCTACACCTTC. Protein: CASSLTDNYGYTF.